This record concerns one T cell receptor beta chain sequence. The target antigen is unknown. The data belong to a study of shared clonotypes between healthy human individuals. Study-wide findings and caveats: Only blood was sampled; tissue repertoires likely differ. Sequencing depth was expected to influence donor clonotype sharing.

Trimming removed 3 bases at V and 4 bases at J, with 10 bases between. Germline CDR1 and CDR2: SGHRS and YFSETQ. The CDR3 is 13 residues long. This table comes from immunoSEQ multiplex PCR, and its TCRdb copy is limited to in-frame clones, with some not included. In the table there are approximately 500,000 clones, 70% to 80% of which are singletons. Donors comprised healthy HIV-negative adults lacking recent acute infections or vaccinations. This clonotype was sampled from a woman aged 40 to 50 in good health. Some clones in this sample may be carry-over from other donors' samples. Sequenced sample: PBMCs. The chain joins TRBV5-1 to TRBJ1-2; D unclear. As DNA, the CDR3 is TGCGCCAGCAGCTCCCACCCCTCCTATGGCTACACCTTC. It specifies CASSSHPSYGYTF.